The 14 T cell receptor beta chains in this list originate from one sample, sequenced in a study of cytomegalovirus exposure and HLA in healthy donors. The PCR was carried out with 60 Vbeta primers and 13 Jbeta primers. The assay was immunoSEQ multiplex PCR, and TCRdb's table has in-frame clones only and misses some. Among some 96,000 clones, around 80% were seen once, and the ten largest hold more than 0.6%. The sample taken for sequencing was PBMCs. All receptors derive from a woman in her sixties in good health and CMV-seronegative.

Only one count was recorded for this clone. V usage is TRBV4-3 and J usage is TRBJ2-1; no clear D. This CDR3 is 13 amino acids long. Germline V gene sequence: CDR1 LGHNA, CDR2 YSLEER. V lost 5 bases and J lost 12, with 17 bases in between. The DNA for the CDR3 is TGCGCCAGCAGCGAGCATGTCAGAGGCCCGCAGTTCTTC. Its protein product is CASSEHVRGPQFF.

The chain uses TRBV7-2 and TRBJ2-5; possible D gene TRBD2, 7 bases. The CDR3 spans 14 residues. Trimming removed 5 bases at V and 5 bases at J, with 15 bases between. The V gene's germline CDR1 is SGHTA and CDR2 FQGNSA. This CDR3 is CASSRGGGVETQYF. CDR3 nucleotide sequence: TGTGCCAGCAGCAGAGGGGGGGGAGTTGAGACCCAGTACTTC.

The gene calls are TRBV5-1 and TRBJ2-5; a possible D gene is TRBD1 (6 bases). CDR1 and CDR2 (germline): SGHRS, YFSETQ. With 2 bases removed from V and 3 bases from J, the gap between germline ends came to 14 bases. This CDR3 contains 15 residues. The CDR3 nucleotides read TGCGCCAGCAGCTTCTCTTTCTCAGGGGAAGAGACCCAGTACTTC. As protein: CASSFSFSGEETQYF.

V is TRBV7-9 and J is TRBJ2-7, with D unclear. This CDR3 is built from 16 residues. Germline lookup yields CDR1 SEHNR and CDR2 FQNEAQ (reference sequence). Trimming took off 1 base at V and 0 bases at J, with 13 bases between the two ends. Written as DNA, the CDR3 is TGTGCCAGCAGCTTAGTTCTCTCTGGCAGCTCCTACGAGCAGTACTTC. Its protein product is CASSLVLSGSSYEQYF.

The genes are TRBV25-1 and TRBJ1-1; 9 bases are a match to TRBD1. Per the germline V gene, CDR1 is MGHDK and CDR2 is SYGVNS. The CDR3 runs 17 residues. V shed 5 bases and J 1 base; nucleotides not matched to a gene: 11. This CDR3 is CASSRTGGSYSNTEAFF. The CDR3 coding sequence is TGTGCCAGCAGTCGAACAGGGGGCTCATATTCGAACACTGAAGCTTTCTTT. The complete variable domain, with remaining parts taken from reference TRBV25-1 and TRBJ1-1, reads EADIYQTPRYLVIGTGKKITLECSQTMGHDKMYWYQQDPGMELHLIHYSYGVNSTEKGDLSSESTVSRIRTEHFPLTLESARPSHTSQYLCASSRTGGSYSNTEAFFGQGTRLTVV.

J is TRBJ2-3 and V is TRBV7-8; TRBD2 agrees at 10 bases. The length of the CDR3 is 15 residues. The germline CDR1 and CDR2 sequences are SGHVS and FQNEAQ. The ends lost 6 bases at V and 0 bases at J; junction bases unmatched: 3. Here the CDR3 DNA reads TGTGCCAGCAGTTGGACTAGCGGTAGCACAGATACGCAGTATTTT. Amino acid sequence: CASSWTSGSTDTQYF.

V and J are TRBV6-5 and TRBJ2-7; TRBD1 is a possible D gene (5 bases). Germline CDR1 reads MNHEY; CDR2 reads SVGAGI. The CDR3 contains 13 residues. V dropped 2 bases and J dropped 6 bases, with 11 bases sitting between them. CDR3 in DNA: TGTGCCAGCAGTTACGGGGCAGGCGGCGAGCAGTACTTC. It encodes CASSYGAGGEQYF.

Here the CDR3 DNA reads TGTGCCACCACAGGAACTAGCAATCAGCCCCAGCATTTT. This sequence encodes CATTGTSNQPQHF. The chain links TRBV6-6 to TRBJ1-5; perhaps TRBD1 as D (5 bases). CDR1 and CDR2 from the germline V gene are MNHNY and SVGAGI (reference sequence). Between the trimmed V and J ends, which lost 10 bases and 0 bases, there was a span of 10 bases. The CDR3 is made up of 13 amino acids.

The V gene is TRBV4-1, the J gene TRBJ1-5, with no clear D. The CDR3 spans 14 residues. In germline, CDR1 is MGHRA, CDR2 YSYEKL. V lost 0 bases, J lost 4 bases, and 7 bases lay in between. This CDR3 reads CASSQDRGNQPQHF. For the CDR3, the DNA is TGCGCCAGCAGCCAAGACCGGGGTAATCAGCCCCAGCATTTT.

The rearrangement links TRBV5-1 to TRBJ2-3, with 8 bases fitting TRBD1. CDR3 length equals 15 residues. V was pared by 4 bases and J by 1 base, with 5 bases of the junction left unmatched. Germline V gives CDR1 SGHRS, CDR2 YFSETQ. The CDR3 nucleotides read TGCGCCAGCAGCCTCCAGGGGGCCGGCACAGATACGCAGTATTTT. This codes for CASSLQGAGTDTQYF.

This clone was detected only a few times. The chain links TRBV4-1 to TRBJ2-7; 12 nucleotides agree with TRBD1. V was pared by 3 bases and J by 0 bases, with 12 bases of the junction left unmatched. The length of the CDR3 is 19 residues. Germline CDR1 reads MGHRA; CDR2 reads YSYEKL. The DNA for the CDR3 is TGCGCCAGCAGCCAGGACGCCGGGACAGGGGGCTTTATCTCCTACGAGCAGTACTTC. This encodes CASSQDAGTGGFISYEQYF.

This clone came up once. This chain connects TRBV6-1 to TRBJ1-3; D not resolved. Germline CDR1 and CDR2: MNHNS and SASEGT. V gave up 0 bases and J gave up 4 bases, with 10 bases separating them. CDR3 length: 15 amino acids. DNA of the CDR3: TGTGCCAGCAGTGAAGCGCGGGGTCCGGGAAACACCATATATTTT. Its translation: CASSEARGPGNTIYF.

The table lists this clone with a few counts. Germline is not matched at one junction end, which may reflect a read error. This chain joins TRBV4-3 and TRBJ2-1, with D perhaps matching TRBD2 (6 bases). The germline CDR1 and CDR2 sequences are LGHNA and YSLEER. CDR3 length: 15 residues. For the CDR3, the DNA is TGCGCCAGCACCCAAGGGCGGGACGGACACAATGAGCAGTTCTTC. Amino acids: CASTQGRDGHNEQFF.

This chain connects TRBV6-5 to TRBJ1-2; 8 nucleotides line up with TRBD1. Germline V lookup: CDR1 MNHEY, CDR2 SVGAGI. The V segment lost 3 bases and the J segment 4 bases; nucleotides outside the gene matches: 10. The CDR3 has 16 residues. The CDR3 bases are TGTGCCAGCAGTTATTACGGACAGGGCCTTCTCTATGGCTACACCTTC. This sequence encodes CASSYYGQGLLYGYTF.